This TCR beta chain came from a study of cytomegalovirus exposure and HLA in healthy donors. Primers: 60 Vbeta forward and 13 Jbeta reverse. Data came from immunoSEQ multiplex PCR; TCRdb stores just in-frame clones and leaves some out. The sample lists 95,000 to 100,000 clones, approximately 76% occurring once. Findings and limits, study-wide: Per a later analysis, HLA-associated TCR beta chains showed more clonal expansion than other, equally common TCR beta chains. Overall, approximately 150 TCR beta chains were annotated as cytomegalovirus-associated.

V lost 1 base to trimming and J lost 6 bases, with 15 bases between them. The CDR3 has 15 residues. Per the germline V gene, CDR1 is SGHDN and CDR2 is FVKESK. As to this clone: The antigen remains undetermined.

The receptor was derived from a man aged 40-50 years in good health and CMV-seronegative. The rearrangement uses TRBV14 and TRBJ1-2; D remains unclear. Sequenced material: PBMCs. The CDR3 loop reads CASSQGFGQVHGYTF. The CDR3 DNA reads as TGTGCCAGCAGCCAAGGCTTCGGCCAGGTGCATGGCTACACCTTC.